The following is a T cell receptor beta chain sequence with its context. Its antigen is not known. Healthy donors had no documented immune events, such as infections, while sampled. The sample belongs to a study of identifying expanded T cells in peripheral blood. Regarding the study as a whole: Technical replicates showed approximately 1.2 changed clones; two weeks roughly 15; four weeks 19. Variance in clone template counts between approximately 2-week samples significantly increased with total template count across all healthy donors.

Germline CDR1 and CDR2: SGHTA and FQGTGA. The CDR3 spans 14 residues. V lost 4 bases, J lost 1 base, and 10 bases lay in between. Sequencing used immunoSEQ multiplex PCR; TCRdb keeps in-frame clones, though not all of them. The sample has approximately 130,000 clones; 75% to 90% are singletons. The rearrangement links TRBV7-3 to TRBJ1-1; D gene unclear. Specimen: blood. This sequence was found in a person between 18 and 70 years old in good health. The CDR3 coding sequence is TGTGCCAGCAGCTCCGGTCCTCAGAACACTGAAGCTTTCTTT. Its translation is CASSSGPQNTEAFF.